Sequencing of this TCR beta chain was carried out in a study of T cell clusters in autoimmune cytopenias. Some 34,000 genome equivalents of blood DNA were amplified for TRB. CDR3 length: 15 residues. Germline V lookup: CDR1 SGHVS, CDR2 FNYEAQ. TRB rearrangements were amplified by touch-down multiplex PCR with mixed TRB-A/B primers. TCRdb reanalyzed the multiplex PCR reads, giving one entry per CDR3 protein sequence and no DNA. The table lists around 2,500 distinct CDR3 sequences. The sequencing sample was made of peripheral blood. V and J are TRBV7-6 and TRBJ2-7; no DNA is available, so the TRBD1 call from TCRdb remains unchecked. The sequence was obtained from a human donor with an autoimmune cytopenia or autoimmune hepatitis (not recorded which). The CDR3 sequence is CASSPGTGGLYEQYF.